This TCR beta chain was profiled in a study of shared clonotypes between healthy human individuals. Overall study results and limits: Naive CD4 clonotype sharing across a handful of donors was 4% to 5.5%. Sequencing depth was expected to affect clonotype sharing among donors.

CDR1 is SGHTA, CDR2 FQGTGA, per germline. The CDR3 runs to 17 residues. Trimming removed 5 bases from V and 4 bases from J; junction bases left unmatched: 12. A single count supports this clone. Its antigen remains unidentified. Per the study methods: There were no quality scores in the junction-only immunoSEQ sequences, so filtering differed. Sequenced by immunoSEQ multiplex PCR; TCRdb stores in-frame clones only, minus some. The V and J calls and clone size were taken over from that table, and D and trimming were inferred from the DNA. The sample lists over a million clones; approximately 80% were seen once.

The sequence derives from a young man in good health. Some clones in this sample may be carry-over from other donors' samples. This sequence joins TRBV7-3 and TRBJ2-3, with 10 bases matching TRBD1. Material for sequencing was memory CD4+ T cells from PBMCs. Subset noted: CD45RA-negative fraction. The CDR3 reads CASSQTGGGRGSDTQYF. CDR3 bases: TGTGCCAGCAGCCAGACAGGGGGCGGGAGAGGGTCAGATACGCAGTATTTT.